Following are 10 T cell receptor beta chains from one sample sequenced in a study of T cell changes during pregnancy in multiple sclerosis. Using immunoSEQ multiplex PCR, the repertoire was profiled, and TCRdb retains in-frame clones only, with some absent. The sample shows some 31,000 clones, approximately 90% of them seen only once. The sequences come from CD8+ T cells from peripheral blood mononuclear cells, collected in the third trimester of pregnancy. All receptors derive from a female donor with multiple sclerosis, enrolled in a pregnancy study.

The chain links TRBV15 to TRBJ2-1; 8 nucleotides match TRBD1. The germline V gene has CDR1 LNHNV and CDR2 YYDKDF (reference sequence). This CDR3 region has 17 residues. V trimming: 0 bases; J trimming: 2 bases; junction bases outside the gene matches: 6. As DNA, the CDR3 is TGTGCCACCAGCAGAGAGGACAGGGCATTCCCCTACAATGAGCAGTTCTTC. Its protein is CATSREDRAFPYNEQFF. The full variable domain, completed using reference TRBV15 and TRBJ2-1, is DAMVIQNPRYQVTQFGKPVTLSCSQTLNHNVMYWYQQKSSQAPKLLFHYYDKDFNNEADTPDNFQSRRPNTSFCFLDIRSPGLGDTAMYLCATSREDRAFPYNEQFFGPGTRLTVL.

The rearrangement uses TRBV19 and TRBJ1-5; no reliable D call. V lost 5 bases and J lost 4, with 12 bases in between. CDR3 length: 14 residues. CDR1 LNHDA and CDR2 SQIVND come from the germline V gene (reference sequence). Here the CDR3 reads CASSLHGRNQPQHF. As DNA, the CDR3 is TGTGCCAGTAGTTTACATGGGAGGAATCAGCCCCAGCATTTT.

The chain is built from TRBV30 and TRBJ1-1; TRBD1 matches at 9 bases. The trim removed 3 bases at V and 5 bases at J, leaving 7 bases unmatched. The V gene's germline CDR1 is GTSNPN and CDR2 SVGIG (reference sequence). The CDR3 spans 14 residues. CDR3 amino acids: CAWRLQGAGTEAFF. The CDR3 DNA reads as TGTGCCTGGAGGTTACAGGGGGCCGGGACTGAAGCTTTCTTT. The full variable domain, its missing parts supplied by reference TRBV30 and TRBJ1-1, is SQTIHQWPATLVQPVGSPLSLECTVEGTSNPNLYWYRQAAGRGLQLLFYSVGIGQISSEVPQNLSASRPQDRQFILSSKKLLLSDSGFYLCAWRLQGAGTEAFFGQGTRLTVV.

This clone was seen once. The J gene is TRBJ2-1, the V gene TRBV27; D unclear. Trimming removed 7 bases from V and 4 bases from J, with 14 bases in between. This CDR3 region has 14 residues. The germline gives CDR1 MNHEY, CDR2 SMNVEV (reference sequence). The CDR3 bases are TGTGCCAGCACCCTAACCTACCCGTACAATGAGCAGTTCTTC. This sequence encodes CASTLTYPYNEQFF.

The chain combines TRBV25-1 with TRBJ2-3, with D tentatively TRBD2 (6 bases). CDR1 is MGHDK, CDR2 SYGVNS, per germline. The V gene lost 1 base and the J gene lost 0 bases, with 11 bases spanning the gap. The CDR3 is made up of 16 amino acids. In DNA, the CDR3 is TGTGCCAGCAGTGAATTTGGCGGGGTGAGCACAGATACGCAGTATTTT. It yields the protein CASSEFGGVSTDTQYF.

This rearrangement joins TRBV15 to TRBJ1-1; tentative D call: TRBD1 (6 bases). Trimming stripped 1 base from V and 2 bases from J, with 14 bases between. CDR1 is LNHNV and CDR2 is YYDKDF in the germline V gene (reference sequence). This CDR3 has 16 amino acids. The CDR3 here is CATSRGARGANTEAFF. DNA for the CDR3: TGTGCCACCAGCAGAGGGGCGCGGGGGGCTAACACTGAAGCTTTCTTT. Complete variable domain (other parts from reference TRBV15 and TRBJ1-1): DAMVIQNPRYQVTQFGKPVTLSCSQTLNHNVMYWYQQKSSQAPKLLFHYYDKDFNNEADTPDNFQSRRPNTSFCFLDIRSPGLGDTAMYLCATSRGARGANTEAFFGQGTRLTVV.

This clone was picked up a small number of times. The chain links TRBV6-5 to TRBJ1-2; D uncertain. CDR3 length: 13 residues. The V gene lost 6 bases and the J gene lost 7 bases, with 15 bases spanning the gap. Germline-derived CDR1 and CDR2 are MNHEY and SVGAGI. CDR3 nucleotides: TGTGCCAGCAGCGCCCTGTTACGAGCTGGCTACACCTTC. Translated, it gives CASSALLRAGYTF.

The J gene is TRBJ2-5, the V gene TRBV27; D unclear. From germline, CDR1 is MNHEY and CDR2 SMNVEV (reference sequence). Between the trimmed V and J ends, which lost 2 bases and 5 bases, there was a span of 9 bases. The CDR3 extends over 13 amino acids. In DNA, the CDR3 is TGTGCCAGCAGTTTACAACAGTACGAGACCCAGTACTTC. This codes for CASSLQQYETQYF.

This chain joins TRBV5-1 and TRBJ2-1; tentative D call: TRBD2 (6 bases). V dropped 0 bases and J dropped 8 bases, with 18 bases sitting between them. The CDR3 sequence is 16 residues long. CDR1 SGHRS and CDR2 YFSETQ come from the germline V gene. The DNA for the CDR3 is TGCGCCAGCAGCTTGGAGGGGCGGGTCGGGGGAGATGAGCAGTTCTTC. Its translation: CASSLEGRVGGDEQFF.

This clone appeared once. The chain has TRBV10-3 and TRBJ2-1; 8 bases agree with TRBD1. The CDR3 covers 18 residues. Trimming took 3 bases from V and 6 from J; bases not matched to a gene: 16. Germline CDR1 reads ENHRY; CDR2 reads SYGVKD. CDR3 residues: CAISESLRSGGAGNEQFF. In nucleotides, the CDR3 is TGTGCCATCAGTGAAAGTTTAAGATCAGGGGGCGCAGGCAATGAGCAGTTCTTC.